This T cell receptor (beta chain) emerged from a study of blood T cell repertoires in COVID-19 (dated by TCRdb to 2018 to 2020). About the full investigation: Samples from collaborators originated in the United States, Italy and Spain and spanned both the acute and convalescent phases of COVID-19. The material from the prospective study consisted of cDNA or gDNA derived from T cells, B-cell-depleted T cells, or PBMCs. Deeply sampled blood TCRbeta repertoires from subjects exposed to, actively infected with, or recovered from COVID-19 were included in the dataset. A freely available public database, intended as a resource for researchers studying the immune response to SARS-CoV-2, is where the repertoires were released. Samples were obtained from the ongoing ImmuneRACE study (first 160 participants) and from 1,000 to 1,500 subjects provided by 6 global collaborators. Sample metadata almost always included a de-identified subject ID, COVID-19 status, age in years and sex. Where available, HLA class I and class II types were taken from metadata supplied by the sample provider and were not determined by assay-based typing. General findings and caveats noted by the study authors: Clinical and demographic metadata were provided uncurated, with the amount varying by source and participant.

The CDR3 contains 12 residues, cysteine and phenylalanine counted. The read is trimmed to its CDR3 DNA, 36 bases read in frame from base 1. The V end loses 0 bases and the J end loses 4 bases, and a stretch of 5 bases separates them. The germline V gene encodes CDR1 SGHRS and CDR2 YFSETQ. About this clone itself: The antigen this receptor binds is unknown. No clone much larger than this one lies a single base away; base qualities are absent. The sample has other DNA sequences that encode this CDR3 too.

The immunoSEQ Assay, a bias-controlled multiplex PCR, was used to amplify TCRbeta CDR3 regions from genomic DNA. Regarding the original processing steps: Nucleated cell counts per sample were estimated from amplification of reference gene primers within the assay. To quantify the absolute abundance of each unique TCRbeta CDR3 rearrangement, sequence reads were collapsed and filtered. For each sample, productive Simpson clonality was calculated by taking the square root of Simpson's diversity index across productive rearrangements. Here the immuneACCESS table is served through TCRdb, limited to in-frame sequences with V and J called. Missing clones are a known gap in these copies; in checked studies unresolved V genes cover under half, and the rest lacks a known reason. V and J calls and clone size are copied from that table; D and trimming were computed from the DNA. The table for this sample lists 90,000 to 100,000 clones; roughly 70% of them were counted only once. Around 23% of the sample lies in the top ten.

Whole blood was collected in K2EDTA tubes by collaborating institutions according to the institutions' own protocols. For TCRbeta analysis, collaborators shipped samples as frozen whole blood, isolated PBMCs, or DNA extracted from either of those sample types. The specimen was peripheral blood. This receptor chain uses TRBV5-1 and TRBJ2-7, with TRBD2 perhaps the D gene, on 5 matching bases. This clonotype originated in a woman aged 55-70 years in a cohort sampled during active or convalescent COVID-19. The CDR3 amino acid sequence is: CASSLGTYEQYF. The DNA sequence is as follows: TGCGCCAGCAGCTTGGGGACTTACGAGCAGTACTTC.